This T cell receptor beta chain derives from a study of T-cell reconstitution after alpha-beta-depleted transplantation in children. Preparation of the TCRbeta library used unique molecular identifiers. TCRdb ran MiXCR on the PCR reads and lists one entry per CDR3 protein. Here the sample spans about 870,000 distinct CDR3 sequences, 15% to 20% being singletons. This clonotype was counted ten times or more. The length of the CDR3 is 15 residues. The V end was cut by 4 bases, the J end by 2 bases, with 14 bases between. Germline V lookup: CDR1 SGHRS, CDR2 YFSETQ. This chain joins TRBV5-1 and TRBJ2-3, with D perhaps TRBD1 or TRBD2 (5 bases each). The material sequenced was PBMCs, mostly from graft donor cells, taken 360 days after TCRalphabeta/CD19-depleted stem cell transplant. The sequence came from a male patient under 18 who had a stem cell transplant for acute lymphoblastic leukemia, so the T cells may come from the graft donor. The CDR3: CASSRDQGSTDTQYF. Written as DNA, the CDR3 is TGCGCCAGCAGCCGGGACCAGGGTTCCACAGATACGCAGTATTTT. Variable domain in full (rest from reference TRBV5-1 and TRBJ2-3): KAGVTQTPRYLIKTRGQQVTLSCSPISGHRSVSWYQQTPGQGLQFLFEYFSETQRNKGNFPGRFSGRQFSNSRSEMNVSTLELGDSALYLCASSRDQGSTDTQYFGPGTRLTVL.